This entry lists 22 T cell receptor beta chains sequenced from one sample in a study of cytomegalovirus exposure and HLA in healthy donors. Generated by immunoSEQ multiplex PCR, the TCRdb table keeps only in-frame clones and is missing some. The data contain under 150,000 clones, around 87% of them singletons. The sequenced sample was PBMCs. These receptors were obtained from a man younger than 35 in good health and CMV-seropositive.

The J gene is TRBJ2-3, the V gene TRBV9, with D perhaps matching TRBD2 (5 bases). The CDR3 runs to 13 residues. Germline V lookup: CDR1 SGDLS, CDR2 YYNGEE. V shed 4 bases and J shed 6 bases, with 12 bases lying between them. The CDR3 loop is CASSLEGSDTQYF. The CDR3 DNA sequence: TGTGCCAGCAGCCTCGAAGGGAGCGATACGCAGTATTTT.

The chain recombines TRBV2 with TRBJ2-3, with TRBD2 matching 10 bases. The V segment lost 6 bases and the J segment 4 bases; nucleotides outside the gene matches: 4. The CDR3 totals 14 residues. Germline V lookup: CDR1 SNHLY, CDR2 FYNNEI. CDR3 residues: CASRAGGRADTQYF. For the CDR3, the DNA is TGTGCCAGCAGAGCGGGGGGGCGGGCAGATACGCAGTATTTT.

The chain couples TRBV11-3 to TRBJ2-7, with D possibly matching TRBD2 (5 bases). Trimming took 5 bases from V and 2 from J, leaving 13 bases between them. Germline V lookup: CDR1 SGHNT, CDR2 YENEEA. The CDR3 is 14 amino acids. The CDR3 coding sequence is TGTGCCAGCAGCCCCGACACGGGAACCTACGAGCAGTACTTC. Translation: CASSPDTGTYEQYF.

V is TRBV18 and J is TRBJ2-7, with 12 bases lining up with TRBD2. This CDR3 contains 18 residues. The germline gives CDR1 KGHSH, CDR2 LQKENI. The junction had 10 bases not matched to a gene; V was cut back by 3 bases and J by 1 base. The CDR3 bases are TGTGCCAGCTCACCCGCTAGCGGGAGGGCCAAGGGGTCCTACGAGCAGTACTTC. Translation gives CASSPASGRAKGSYEQYF.

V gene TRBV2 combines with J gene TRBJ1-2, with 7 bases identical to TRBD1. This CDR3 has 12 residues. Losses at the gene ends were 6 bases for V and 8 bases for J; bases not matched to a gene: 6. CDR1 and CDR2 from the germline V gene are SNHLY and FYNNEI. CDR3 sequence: CASRGDRGGYTF. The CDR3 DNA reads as TGTGCCAGCAGGGGGGACAGAGGCGGCTACACCTTC. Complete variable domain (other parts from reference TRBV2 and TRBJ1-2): EPEVTQTPSHQVTQMGQEVILRCVPISNHLYFYWYRQILGQKVEFLVSFYNNEISEKSEIFDDQFSVERPDGSNFTLKIRSTKLEDSAMYFCASRGDRGGYTFGSGTRLTVV.

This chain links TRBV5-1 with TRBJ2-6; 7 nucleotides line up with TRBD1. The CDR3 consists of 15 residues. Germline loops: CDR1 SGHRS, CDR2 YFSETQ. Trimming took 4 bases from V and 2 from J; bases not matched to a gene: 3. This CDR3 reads CASSLTGAGANVLTF. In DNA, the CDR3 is TGCGCCAGCAGCCTAACAGGGGCTGGGGCCAACGTCCTGACTTTC. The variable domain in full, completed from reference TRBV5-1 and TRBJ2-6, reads KAGVTQTPRYLIKTRGQQVTLSCSPISGHRSVSWYQQTPGQGLQFLFEYFSETQRNKGNFPGRFSGRQFSNSRSEMNVSTLELGDSALYLCASSLTGAGANVLTFGAGSRLTVL.

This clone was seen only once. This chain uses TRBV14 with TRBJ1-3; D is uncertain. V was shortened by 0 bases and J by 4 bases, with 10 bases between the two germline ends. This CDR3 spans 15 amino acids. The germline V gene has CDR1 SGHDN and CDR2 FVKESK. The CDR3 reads CASSQEKQLGNTIYF. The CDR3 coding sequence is TGTGCCAGCAGCCAAGAAAAACAGCTCGGAAACACCATATATTTT.

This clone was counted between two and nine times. This chain's CDR3 is CASQENRNQPQHF. The CDR3 DNA follows: TGTGCCAGCCAAGAAAACAGGAATCAGCCCCAGCATTTT. This sequence joins TRBV18 and TRBJ1-5; a possible D gene is TRBD1 (5 bases). This CDR3 has 13 residues. From germline, CDR1 is KGHSH and CDR2 LQKENI. The germline V and J ends were trimmed by 8 bases and 4 bases, with 12 bases remaining between them.

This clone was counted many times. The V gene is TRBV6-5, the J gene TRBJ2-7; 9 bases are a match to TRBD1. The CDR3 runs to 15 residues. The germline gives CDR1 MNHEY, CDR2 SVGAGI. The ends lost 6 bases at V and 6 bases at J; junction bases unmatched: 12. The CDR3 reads CASSRKPGQGGEQYF. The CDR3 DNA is TGTGCCAGCAGCCGAAAACCGGGACAGGGTGGCGAGCAGTACTTC.

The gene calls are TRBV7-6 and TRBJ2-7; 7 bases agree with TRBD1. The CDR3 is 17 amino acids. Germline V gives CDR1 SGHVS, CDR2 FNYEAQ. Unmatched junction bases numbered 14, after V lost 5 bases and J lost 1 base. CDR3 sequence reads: CASSTNRGRTRSYEQYF. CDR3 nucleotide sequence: TGTGCCAGCAGCACGAACAGGGGACGGACACGATCCTACGAGCAGTACTTC.

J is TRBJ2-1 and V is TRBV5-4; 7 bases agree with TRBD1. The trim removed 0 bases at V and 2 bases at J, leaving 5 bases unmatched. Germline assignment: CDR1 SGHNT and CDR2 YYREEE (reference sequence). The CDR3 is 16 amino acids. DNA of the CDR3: TGTGCCAGCAGCTTGGGGCAGGGGGTCCCCTACAATGAGCAGTTCTTC. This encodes CASSLGQGVPYNEQFF.

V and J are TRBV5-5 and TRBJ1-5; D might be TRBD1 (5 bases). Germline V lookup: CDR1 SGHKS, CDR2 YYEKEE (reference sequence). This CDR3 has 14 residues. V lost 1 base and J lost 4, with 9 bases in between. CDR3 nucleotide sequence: TGTGCCAGCAGCTTGCAGACAGATAATCAGCCCCAGCATTTT. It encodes CASSLQTDNQPQHF.

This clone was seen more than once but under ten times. CDR3 in DNA: TGCGCCAGCAGCCCCCAGGGCCCAAGGGGTAATTCACCCCTCCACTTT. Translating gives CASSPQGPRGNSPLHF. The gene calls are TRBV5-1 and TRBJ1-6; maybe TRBD1 (5 bases). The CDR3 length is 16 residues. The V and J ends lost 4 bases and 6 bases respectively, with 17 bases between them. Germline CDR1 SGHRS, CDR2 YFSETQ.

Here the CDR3 reads CASSLPGTGIQYF. The DNA for the CDR3 is TGTGCCAGCAGCCTCCCCGGGACAGGGATTCAGTACTTC. The chain carries TRBV5-4 and TRBJ2-7, with 9 bases that match TRBD1. This CDR3 has 13 residues. J was trimmed by 10 bases and V by 4 bases; bases with no gene match: 9. Germline V gene data show CDR1 as SGHNT and CDR2 as YYREEE (reference sequence).

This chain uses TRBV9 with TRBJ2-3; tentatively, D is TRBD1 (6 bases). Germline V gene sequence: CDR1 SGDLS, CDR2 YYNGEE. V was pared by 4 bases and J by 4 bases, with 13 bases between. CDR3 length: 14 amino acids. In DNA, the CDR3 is TGTGCCAGCAGCAAACGACAGGCCGCAGATACGCAGTATTTT. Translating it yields CASSKRQAADTQYF.

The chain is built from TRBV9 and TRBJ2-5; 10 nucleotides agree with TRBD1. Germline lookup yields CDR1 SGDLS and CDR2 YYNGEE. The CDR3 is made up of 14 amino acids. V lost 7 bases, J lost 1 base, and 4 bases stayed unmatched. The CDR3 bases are TGTGCCAGCGGGCGGACAGGGGGCCAAGAGACCCAGTACTTC. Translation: CASGRTGGQETQYF.

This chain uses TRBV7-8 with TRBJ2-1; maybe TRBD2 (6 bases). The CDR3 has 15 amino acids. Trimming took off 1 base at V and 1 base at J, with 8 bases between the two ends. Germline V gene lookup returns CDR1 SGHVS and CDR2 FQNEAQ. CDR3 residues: CASSLGAGSYNEQFF. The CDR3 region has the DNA TGTGCCAGCAGCTTAGGGGCGGGATCCTACAATGAGCAGTTCTTC.

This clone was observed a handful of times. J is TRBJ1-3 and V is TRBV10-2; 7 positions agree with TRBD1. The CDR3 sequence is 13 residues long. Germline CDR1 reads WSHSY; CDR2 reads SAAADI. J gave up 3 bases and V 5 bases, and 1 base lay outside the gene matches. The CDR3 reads CASSWDSGNTIYF. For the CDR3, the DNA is TGCGCCAGCAGTTGGGACAGTGGAAACACCATATATTTT.

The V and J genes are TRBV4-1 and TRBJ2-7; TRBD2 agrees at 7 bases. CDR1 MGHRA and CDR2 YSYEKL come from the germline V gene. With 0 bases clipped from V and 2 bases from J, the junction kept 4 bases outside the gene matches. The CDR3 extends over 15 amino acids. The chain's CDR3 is CASSQDFLAAYEQYF. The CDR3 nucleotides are TGCGCCAGCAGCCAAGATTTCCTAGCGGCCTACGAGCAGTACTTC.

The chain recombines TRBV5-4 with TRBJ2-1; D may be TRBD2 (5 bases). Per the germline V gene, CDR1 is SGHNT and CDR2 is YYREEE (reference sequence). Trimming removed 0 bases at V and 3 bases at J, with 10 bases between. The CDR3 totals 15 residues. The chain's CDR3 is CASSLERGYYNEQFF. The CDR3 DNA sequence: TGTGCCAGCAGCTTGGAACGGGGATACTACAATGAGCAGTTCTTC.

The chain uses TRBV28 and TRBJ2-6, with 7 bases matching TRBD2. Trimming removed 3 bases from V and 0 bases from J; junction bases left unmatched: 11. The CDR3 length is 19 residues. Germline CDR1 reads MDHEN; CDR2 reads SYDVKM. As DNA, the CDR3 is TGTGCCAGCAGTTTCCAGCGGGGTGCCGGAGGCTCTGGGGCCAACGTCCTGACTTTC. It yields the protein CASSFQRGAGGSGANVLTF.

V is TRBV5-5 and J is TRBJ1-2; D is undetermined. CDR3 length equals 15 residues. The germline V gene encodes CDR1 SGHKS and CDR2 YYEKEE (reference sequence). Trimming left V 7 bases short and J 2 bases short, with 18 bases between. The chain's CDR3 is CASSVYGDENYGYTF. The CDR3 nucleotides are TGTGCCAGCTCCGTGTACGGAGACGAAAACTATGGCTACACCTTC.